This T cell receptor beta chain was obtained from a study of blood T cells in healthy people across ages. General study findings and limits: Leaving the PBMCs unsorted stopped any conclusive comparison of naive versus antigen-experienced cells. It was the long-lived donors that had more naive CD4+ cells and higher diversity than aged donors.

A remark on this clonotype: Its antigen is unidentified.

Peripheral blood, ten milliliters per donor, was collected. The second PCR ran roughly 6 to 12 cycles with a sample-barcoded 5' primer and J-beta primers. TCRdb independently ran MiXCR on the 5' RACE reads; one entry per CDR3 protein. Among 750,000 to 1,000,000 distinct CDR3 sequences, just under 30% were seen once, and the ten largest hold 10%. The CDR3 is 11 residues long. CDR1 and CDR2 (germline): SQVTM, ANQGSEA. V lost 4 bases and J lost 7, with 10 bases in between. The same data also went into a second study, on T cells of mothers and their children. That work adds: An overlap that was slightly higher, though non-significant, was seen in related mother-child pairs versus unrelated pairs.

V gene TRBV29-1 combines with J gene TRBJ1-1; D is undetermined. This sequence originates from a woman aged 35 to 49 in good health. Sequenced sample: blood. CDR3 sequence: CSVVSLVEAFF. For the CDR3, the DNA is TGCAGCGTTGTCTCGTTAGTTGAAGCTTTCTTT. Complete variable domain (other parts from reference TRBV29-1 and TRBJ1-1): SAVISQKPSRDICQRGTSLTIQCQVDSQVTMMFWYRQQPGQSLTLIATANQGSEATYESGFVIDKFPISRPNLTFSTLTVSNMSPEDSSIYLCSVVSLVEAFFGQGTRLTVV.